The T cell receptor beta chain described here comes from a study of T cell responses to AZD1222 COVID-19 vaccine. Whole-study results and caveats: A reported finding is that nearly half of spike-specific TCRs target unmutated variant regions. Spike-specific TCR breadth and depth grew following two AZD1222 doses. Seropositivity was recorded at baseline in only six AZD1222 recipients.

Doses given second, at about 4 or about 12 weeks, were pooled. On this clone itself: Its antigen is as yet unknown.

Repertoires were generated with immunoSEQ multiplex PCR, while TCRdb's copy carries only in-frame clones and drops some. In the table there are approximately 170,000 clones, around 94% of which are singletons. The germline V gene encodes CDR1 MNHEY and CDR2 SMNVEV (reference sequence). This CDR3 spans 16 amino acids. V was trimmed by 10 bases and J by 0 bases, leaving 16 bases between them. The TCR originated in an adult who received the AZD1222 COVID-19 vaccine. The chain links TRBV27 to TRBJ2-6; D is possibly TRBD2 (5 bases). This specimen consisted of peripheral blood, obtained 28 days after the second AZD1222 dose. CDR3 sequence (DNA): TGTGCCACCTCCCCACGACTAACCTCTGGGGCCAACGTCCTGACTTTC. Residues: CATSPRLTSGANVLTF.